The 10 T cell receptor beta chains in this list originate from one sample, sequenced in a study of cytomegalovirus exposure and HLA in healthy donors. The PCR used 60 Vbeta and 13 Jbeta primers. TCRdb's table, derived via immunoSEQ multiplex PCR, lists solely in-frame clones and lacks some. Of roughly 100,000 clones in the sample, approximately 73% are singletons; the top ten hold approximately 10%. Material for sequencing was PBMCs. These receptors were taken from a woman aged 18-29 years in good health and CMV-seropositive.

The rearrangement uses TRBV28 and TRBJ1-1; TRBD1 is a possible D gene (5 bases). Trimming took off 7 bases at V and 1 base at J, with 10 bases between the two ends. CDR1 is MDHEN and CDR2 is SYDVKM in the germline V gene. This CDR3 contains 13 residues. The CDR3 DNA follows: TGTGCCAGCATTCCCGGACAGAACACTGAAGCTTTCTTT. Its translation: CASIPGQNTEAFF.

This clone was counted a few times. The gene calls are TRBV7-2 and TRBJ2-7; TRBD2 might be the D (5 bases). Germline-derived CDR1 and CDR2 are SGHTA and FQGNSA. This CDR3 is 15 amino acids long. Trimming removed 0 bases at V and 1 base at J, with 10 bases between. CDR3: CASSLAGRVSYEQYF. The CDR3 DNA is TGTGCCAGCAGCTTAGCAGGGCGGGTATCCTACGAGCAGTACTTC.

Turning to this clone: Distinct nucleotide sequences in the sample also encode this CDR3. The CDR3: CASSQDQKERGYNEQFF. As DNA, the CDR3 is TGTGCCAGCAGCCAAGATCAGAAGGAGCGGGGCTACAATGAGCAGTTCTTC. The chain joins TRBV14 to TRBJ2-1; 7 bases line up with TRBD2. Unmatched junction bases numbered 8, after V lost 0 bases and J lost 3 bases. This CDR3 spans 17 amino acids. CDR1 is SGHDN, CDR2 FVKESK, per germline.

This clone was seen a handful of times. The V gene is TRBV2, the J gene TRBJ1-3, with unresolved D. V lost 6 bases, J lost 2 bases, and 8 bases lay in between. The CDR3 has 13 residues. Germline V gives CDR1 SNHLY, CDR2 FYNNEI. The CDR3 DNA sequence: TGTGCCAGCAGGCAACAGACTGGAAACACCATATATTTT. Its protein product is CASRQQTGNTIYF.

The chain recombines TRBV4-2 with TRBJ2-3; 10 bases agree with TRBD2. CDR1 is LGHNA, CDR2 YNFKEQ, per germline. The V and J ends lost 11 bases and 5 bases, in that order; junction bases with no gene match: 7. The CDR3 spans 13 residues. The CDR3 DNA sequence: TGTGCCTTTAGCGGGGGGTACGGAGATACGCAGTATTTT. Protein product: CAFSGGYGDTQYF.

As DNA, the CDR3 is TGCGCCAGCAGCAGCCTAGCGGGGCCGAACACCGGGGAGCTGTTTTTT. This sequence encodes CASSSLAGPNTGELFF. This chain uses TRBV5-1 with TRBJ2-2; TRBD2 matches 9 bases. The germline V gene has CDR1 SGHRS and CDR2 YFSETQ. V lost 4 bases and J lost 0; bases outside the gene matches: 4. The CDR3 is made up of 16 amino acids.

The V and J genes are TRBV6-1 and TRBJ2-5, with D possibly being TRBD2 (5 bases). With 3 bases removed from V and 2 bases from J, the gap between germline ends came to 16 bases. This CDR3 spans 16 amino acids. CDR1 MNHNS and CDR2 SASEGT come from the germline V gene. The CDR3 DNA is TGTGCCAGCAGTGAGCGTCGGAGGAATGTTCAAGAGACCCAGTACTTC. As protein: CASSERRRNVQETQYF.

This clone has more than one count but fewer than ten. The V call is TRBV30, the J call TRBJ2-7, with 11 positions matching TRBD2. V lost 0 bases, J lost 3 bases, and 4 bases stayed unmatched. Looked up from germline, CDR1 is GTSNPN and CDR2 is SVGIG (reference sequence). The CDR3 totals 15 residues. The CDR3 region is CAWSVPTSGSYEQYF. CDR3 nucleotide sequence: TGTGCCTGGAGTGTACCCACTAGCGGGAGCTACGAGCAGTACTTC. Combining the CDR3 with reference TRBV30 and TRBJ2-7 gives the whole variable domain SQTIHQWPATLVQPVGSPLSLECTVEGTSNPNLYWYRQAAGRGLQLLFYSVGIGQISSEVPQNLSASRPQDRQFILSSKKLLLSDSGFYLCAWSVPTSGSYEQYFGPGTRLTVT.

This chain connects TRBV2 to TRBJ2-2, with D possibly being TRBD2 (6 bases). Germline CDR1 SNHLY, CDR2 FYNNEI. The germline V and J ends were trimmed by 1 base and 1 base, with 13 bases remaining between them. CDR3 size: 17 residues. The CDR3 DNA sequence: TGTGCCAGCAGTGAAGTGGCACTAGCTTTGAACACCGGGGAGCTGTTTTTT. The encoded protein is CASSEVALALNTGELFF.

CDR3 nucleotides: TGCGCCAGCAGCCATAAACTTGACAGGTCAAGGGAGCAGTACTTC. Translation: CASSHKLDRSREQYF. The V call is TRBV4-1, the J call TRBJ2-7; D is possibly TRBD1 (6 bases). CDR1 is MGHRA and CDR2 is YSYEKL in the germline V gene. This CDR3 region has 15 residues. Between the trimmed V and J ends, which lost 3 bases and 7 bases, there was a span of 19 bases.